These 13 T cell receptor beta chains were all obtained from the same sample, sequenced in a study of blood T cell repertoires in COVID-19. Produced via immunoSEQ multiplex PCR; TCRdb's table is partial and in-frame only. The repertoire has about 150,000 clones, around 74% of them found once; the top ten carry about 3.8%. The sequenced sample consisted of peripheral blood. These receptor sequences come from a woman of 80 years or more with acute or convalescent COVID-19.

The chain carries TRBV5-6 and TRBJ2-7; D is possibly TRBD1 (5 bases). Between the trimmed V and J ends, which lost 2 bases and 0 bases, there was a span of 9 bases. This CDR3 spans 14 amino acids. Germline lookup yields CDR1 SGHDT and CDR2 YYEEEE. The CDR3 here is CASSFRVASYEQYF. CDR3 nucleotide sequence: TGTGCCAGCAGCTTCAGGGTAGCCTCCTACGAGCAGTACTTC.

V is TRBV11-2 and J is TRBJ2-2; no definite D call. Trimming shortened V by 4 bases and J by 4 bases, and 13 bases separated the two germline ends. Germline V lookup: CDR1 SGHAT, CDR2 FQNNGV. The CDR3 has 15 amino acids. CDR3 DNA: TGTGCCAGCAGCTCCCCCGCCGGTAGCACCGGGGAGCTGTTTTTT. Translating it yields CASSSPAGSTGELFF.

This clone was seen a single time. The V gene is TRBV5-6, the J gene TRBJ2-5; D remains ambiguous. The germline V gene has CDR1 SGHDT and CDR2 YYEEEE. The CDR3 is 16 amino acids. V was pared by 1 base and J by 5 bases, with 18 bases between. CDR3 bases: TGTGCCAGCAGCTTGAGGATTGGTGGGCGCAGGGAGACCCAGTACTTC. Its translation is CASSLRIGGRRETQYF.

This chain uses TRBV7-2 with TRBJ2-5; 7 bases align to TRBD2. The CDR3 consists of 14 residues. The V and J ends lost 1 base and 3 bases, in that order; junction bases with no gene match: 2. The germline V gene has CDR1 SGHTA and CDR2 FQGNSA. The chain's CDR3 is CASSLVTSEETQYF. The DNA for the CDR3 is TGTGCCAGCAGCTTAGTAACTAGCGAAGAGACCCAGTACTTC.

The CDR3 DNA sequence: TGTGCCAGCAGCCAAGAGGGACTAGGGAACTCCTACAATGAGCAGTTCTTC. Translated, it gives CASSQEGLGNSYNEQFF. This rearrangement joins TRBV3-1 (or the pseudogene TRBV3-2) to TRBJ2-1, with TRBD2 identical over 8 bases. The CDR3 is 17 residues long. Germline CDR1 reads LGHDT; CDR2 reads YNNKEL (reference sequence). V lost 0 bases to trimming and J lost 0 bases; unmatched junction nucleotides: 4.

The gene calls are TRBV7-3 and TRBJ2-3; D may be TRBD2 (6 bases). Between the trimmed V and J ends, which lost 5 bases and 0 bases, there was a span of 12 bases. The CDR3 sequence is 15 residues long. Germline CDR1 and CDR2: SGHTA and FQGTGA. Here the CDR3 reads CASSPWGDSTDTQYF. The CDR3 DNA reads TGTGCCAGCAGCCCCTGGGGGGACAGCACAGATACGCAGTATTTT.

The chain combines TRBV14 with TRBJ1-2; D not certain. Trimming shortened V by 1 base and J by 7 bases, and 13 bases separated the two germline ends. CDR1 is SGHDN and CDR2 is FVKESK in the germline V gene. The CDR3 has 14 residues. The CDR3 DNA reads TGTGCCAGCAGCCAAGTCCGGGGTTCGGGTGGCTACACCTTC. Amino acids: CASSQVRGSGGYTF.

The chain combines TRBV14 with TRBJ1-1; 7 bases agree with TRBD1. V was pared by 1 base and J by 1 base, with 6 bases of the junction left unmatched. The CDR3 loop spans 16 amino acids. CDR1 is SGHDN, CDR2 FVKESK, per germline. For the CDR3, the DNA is TGTGCCAGCAGCCAAGTCCGGGGACAGCCGAACACTGAAGCTTTCTTT. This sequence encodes CASSQVRGQPNTEAFF.

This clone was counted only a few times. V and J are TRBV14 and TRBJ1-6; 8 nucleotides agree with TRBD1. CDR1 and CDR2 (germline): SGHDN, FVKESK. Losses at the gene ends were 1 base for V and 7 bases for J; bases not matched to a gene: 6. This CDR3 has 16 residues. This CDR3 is CASSQGPGQANSPLHF. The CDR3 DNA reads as TGTGCCAGCAGCCAAGGCCCGGGACAGGCCAATTCACCCCTCCACTTT.

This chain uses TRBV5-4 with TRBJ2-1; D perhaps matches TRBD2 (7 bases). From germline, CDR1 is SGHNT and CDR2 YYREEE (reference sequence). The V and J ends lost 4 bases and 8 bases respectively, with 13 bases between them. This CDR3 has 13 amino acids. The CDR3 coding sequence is TGTGCCAGCAGCGTGGGGGGGGGCTATGAGCAGTTCTTC. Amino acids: CASSVGGGYEQFF.

DNA for the CDR3: TGTGCCATCAGGGGGTCAGGGGTGGATACGCAGTATTTT. Translated: CAIRGSGVDTQYF. J is TRBJ2-3 and V is TRBV10-3; possibly TRBD1 for D (6 bases). CDR1 and CDR2 (germline): ENHRY, SYGVKD. Deletions cut 6 bases from V and 6 bases from J, with 13 bases between. The CDR3 consists of 13 residues.

The CDR3 coding sequence is TGTGCCAGCAATACGGGACACCAAAATTCACCCCTCCACTTT. Its protein is CASNTGHQNSPLHF. This rearrangement joins TRBV27 to TRBJ1-6; TRBD1 might be the D (6 bases). Germline-derived CDR1 and CDR2 are MNHEY and SMNVEV (reference sequence). CDR3 length: 14 residues. V lost 7 bases to trimming and J lost 7 bases, with 14 bases between them.

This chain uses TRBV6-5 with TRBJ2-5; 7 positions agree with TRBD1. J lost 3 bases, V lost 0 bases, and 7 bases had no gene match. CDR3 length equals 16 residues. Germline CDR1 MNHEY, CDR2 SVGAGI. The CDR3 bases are TGTGCCAGCAGTTACTCAAGGGGAACAGGGGAAGAGACCCAGTACTTC. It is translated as CASSYSRGTGEETQYF.